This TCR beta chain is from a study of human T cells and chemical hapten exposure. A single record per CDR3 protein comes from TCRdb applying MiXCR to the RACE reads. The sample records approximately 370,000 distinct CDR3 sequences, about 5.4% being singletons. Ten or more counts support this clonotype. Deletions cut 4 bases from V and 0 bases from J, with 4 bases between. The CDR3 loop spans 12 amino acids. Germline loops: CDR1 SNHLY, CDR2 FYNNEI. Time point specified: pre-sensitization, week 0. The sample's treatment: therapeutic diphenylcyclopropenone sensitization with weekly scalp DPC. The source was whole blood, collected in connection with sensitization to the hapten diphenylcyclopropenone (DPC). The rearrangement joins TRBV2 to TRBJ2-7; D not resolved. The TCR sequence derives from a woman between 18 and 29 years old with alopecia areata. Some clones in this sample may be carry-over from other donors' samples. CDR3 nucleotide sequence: TGTGCCAGCAGTGTTCCCTCCTACGAGCAGTACTTC. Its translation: CASSVPSYEQYF.